A single sample gave rise to the 16 T cell receptor beta chains below, sequenced in a study of blood T cell repertoires in COVID-19. TCRdb keeps only in-frame clones here, not all; method: immunoSEQ multiplex PCR. The data contain 12,000 to 15,000 clones, about four fifths of them singletons. The sample taken for sequencing was peripheral blood. The receptors derive from a man in his fifties or sixties with acute or convalescent COVID-19.

The gene calls are TRBV5-1 and TRBJ1-5; a possible D gene is TRBD1 (5 bases). CDR1 is SGHRS and CDR2 is YFSETQ in the germline V gene. The V gene lost 2 bases and the J gene lost 1 base, with 10 bases spanning the gap. This CDR3 is 15 amino acids long. The CDR3 here is CASSLGEKSNQPQHF. Here the CDR3 DNA reads TGCGCCAGCAGCTTAGGGGAAAAGAGCAATCAGCCCCAGCATTTT. Using reference TRBV5-1 and TRBJ1-5 for the parts outside the CDR3, the full variable domain is KAGVTQTPRYLIKTRGQQVTLSCSPISGHRSVSWYQQTPGQGLQFLFEYFSETQRNKGNFPGRFSGRQFSNSRSEMNVSTLELGDSALYLCASSLGEKSNQPQHFGDGTRLSIL.

The chain joins TRBV19 to TRBJ2-3, with D tentatively TRBD2 (5 bases). The ends were cut back, 3 bases at V and 1 base at J, with 14 bases in the middle. The germline gives CDR1 LNHDA, CDR2 SQIVND (reference sequence). This CDR3 has 16 amino acids. CDR3 protein: CASSMAAAFGTDTQYF. CDR3 DNA sequence: TGTGCCAGTAGTATGGCAGCGGCCTTTGGCACAGATACGCAGTATTTT.

The genes are TRBV30 and TRBJ2-7; 9 positions agree with TRBD1. The CDR3 has 12 residues. V was clipped by 0 bases and J by 7 bases; unmatched bases: 1. Germline CDR1 GTSNPN, CDR2 SVGIG (reference sequence). The CDR3 region is CAWSVGTGEQYF. Written as DNA, the CDR3 is TGTGCCTGGAGTGTAGGGACAGGGGAGCAGTACTTC.

The table lists this clone with a few counts. V is TRBV11-2 and J is TRBJ2-7; D is possibly TRBD1 (6 bases). V lost 3 bases, J lost 2 bases, and 17 bases lay in between. This CDR3 contains 16 residues. The V gene's germline CDR1 is SGHAT and CDR2 FQNNGV. This CDR3 is CASSFPPGQQTYEQYF. The CDR3 nucleotides read TGTGCCAGCAGCTTCCCACCGGGACAACAAACCTACGAGCAGTACTTC. The entire variable domain, with the rest obtained from reference TRBV11-2 and TRBJ2-7, is as follows: EAGVAQSPRYKIIEKRQSVAFWCNPISGHATLYWYQQILGQGPKLLIQFQNNGVVDDSQLPKDRFSAERLKGVDSTLKIQPAKLEDSAVYLCASSFPPGQQTYEQYFGPGTRLTVT.

The gene calls are TRBV28 and TRBJ2-7; D is possibly TRBD2 (5 bases). This CDR3 contains 14 residues. Trimming removed 6 bases at V and 4 bases at J, with 16 bases between. Germline-derived CDR1 and CDR2 are MDHEN and SYDVKM. The CDR3 sequence: CASRSSGSAYEQYF. The CDR3 coding sequence is TGTGCCAGCAGGTCGAGCGGTAGTGCTTACGAGCAGTACTTC.

V usage is TRBV11-1 and J usage is TRBJ1-3, with D perhaps TRBD1 (5 bases). CDR3 length: 15 amino acids. Per the germline V gene, CDR1 is SGHAT and CDR2 is FQDESV (reference sequence). Between the trimmed V and J ends, which lost 4 bases and 1 base, there was a span of 11 bases. The CDR3 loop reads CASSSAPGSGNTIYF. The CDR3 coding sequence is TGTGCCAGCAGCTCAGCACCAGGGTCTGGAAACACCATATATTTT.

V is TRBV15 and J is TRBJ1-3; 7 bases match TRBD1. Germline V gene lookup returns CDR1 LNHNV and CDR2 YYDKDF (reference sequence). The CDR3 is 15 residues long. The ends lost 1 base at V and 1 base at J; junction bases unmatched: 1. The CDR3 here is CATSRGQGSGNTIYF. CDR3 nucleotides: TGTGCCACCAGCAGAGGACAGGGATCTGGAAACACCATATATTTT.

The rearrangement joins TRBV7-9 to TRBJ1-1; 9 bases map to TRBD1. The germline CDR1 and CDR2 sequences are SEHNR and FQNEAQ (reference sequence). The CDR3 consists of 17 residues. V lost 4 bases to trimming and J lost 0 bases; unmatched junction nucleotides: 9. CDR3 sequence reads: CASSSSEGTGMNTEAFF. The DNA of the CDR3 is TGTGCCAGCAGCTCTAGTGAGGGGACAGGGATGAACACTGAAGCTTTCTTT.

The V gene is TRBV5-5, the J gene TRBJ1-1; D is undetermined. The CDR3 runs 13 residues. V was pared by 5 bases and J by 11 bases, with 19 bases between. The germline gives CDR1 SGHKS, CDR2 YYEKEE (reference sequence). CDR3 loop: CASSPGKGLSAFF. The CDR3 DNA reads as TGTGCCAGCAGTCCCGGGAAGGGATTATCGGCTTTCTTT.

The chain employs TRBV19 and TRBJ1-4; TRBD1 agrees at 11 bases. The V gene's germline CDR1 is LNHDA and CDR2 SQIVND (reference sequence). This CDR3 spans 15 amino acids. J lost 4 bases, V lost 6 bases, and 4 bases had no gene match. The CDR3 DNA is TGTGCCAGTAGCACCGGGACAGGGGGTAATGAAAAACTGTTTTTT. Encoded protein: CASSTGTGGNEKLFF.

The chain recombines TRBV15 with TRBJ1-4; 7 nucleotides agree with TRBD1. Germline V gene sequence: CDR1 LNHNV, CDR2 YYDKDF (reference sequence). The CDR3 runs 16 residues. V shed 3 bases, J shed 4 bases, and the junction held 8 bases outside the gene matches. DNA of the CDR3: TGTGCCACCAGCAGCCAAAGACAGGGAGTTAATGAAAAACTGTTTTTT. The encoded protein is CATSSQRQGVNEKLFF. The variable domain in full, with the rest retrieved from reference TRBV15 and TRBJ1-4, is DAMVIQNPRYQVTQFGKPVTLSCSQTLNHNVMYWYQQKSSQAPKLLFHYYDKDFNNEADTPDNFQSRRPNTSFCFLDIRSPGLGDTAMYLCATSSQRQGVNEKLFFGSGTQLSVL.

This clone was seen once. This sequence joins TRBV18 and TRBJ2-7, with TRBD2 identical over 11 bases. The J segment lost 3 bases and the V segment lost 5 bases, leaving 6 bases of the junction unmatched. The CDR3 consists of 15 residues. Germline assignment: CDR1 KGHSH and CDR2 LQKENI. The DNA of the CDR3 is TGTGCCAGCTCAGGGGGGACTAGCGGAGGCTACGAGCAGTACTTC. This gives the protein CASSGGTSGGYEQYF.

This clone has just a few counts. The V call is TRBV10-3, the J call TRBJ1-2, with D maybe TRBD1 (5 bases). Germline lookup yields CDR1 ENHRY and CDR2 SYGVKD. This CDR3 has 14 residues. Trimming stripped 6 bases from V and 2 bases from J, with 13 bases between. The CDR3 bases are TGTGCCATCAGGCGGGGGGGTGGAAACTATGGCTACACCTTC. This codes for CAIRRGGGNYGYTF.

The chain links TRBV6-5 to TRBJ1-2, with 9 nucleotides matching TRBD1. Losses at the gene ends were 4 bases for V and 4 bases for J; bases not matched to a gene: 1. Germline loops: CDR1 MNHEY, CDR2 SVGAGI. The CDR3 loop spans 13 amino acids. The CDR3 sequence: CASSWTGAYGYTF. The CDR3 DNA is TGTGCCAGCAGTTGGACAGGGGCCTATGGCTACACCTTC.

The rearrangement links TRBV7-2 to TRBJ2-7; TRBD1 agrees at 7 bases. The V gene's germline CDR1 is SGHTA and CDR2 FQGNSA. After removal of 5 bases from V and 0 bases from J, the junction contained 7 bases not matched to a gene. This CDR3 comprises 15 residues. The CDR3 loop is CASSPQQGNSYEQYF. DNA of the CDR3: TGTGCCAGCAGCCCACAACAGGGGAACTCCTACGAGCAGTACTTC. Complete variable domain (other parts from reference TRBV7-2 and TRBJ2-7): GAGVSQSPSNKVTEKGKDVELRCDPISGHTALYWYRQSLGQGLEFLIYFQGNSAPDKSGLPSDRFSAERTGGSVSTLTIQRTQQEDSAVYLCASSPQQGNSYEQYFGPGTRLTVT.

This clone has just one count. The CDR3 sequence is CASSLRQGNEKLFF. In nucleotides, the CDR3 is TGTGCCAGCAGCTTGAGACAGGGAAATGAAAAACTGTTTTTT. The chain recombines TRBV7-2 with TRBJ1-4, with 7 bases identical to TRBD1. Looked up from germline, CDR1 is SGHTA and CDR2 is FQGNSA. V gave up 3 bases and J gave up 5 bases; unmatched junction bases: 3. The CDR3 contains 14 residues.